The TCR beta chain under discussion was sequenced for a study of post-analysis software for immune sequencing data. Whole-study context: The courses of disease that were included comprised relapsing-remitting, secondary progressive and progressive-relapsing multiple sclerosis.

Tagging with unique molecular identifiers was a feature of the TCR beta cDNA libraries. TCRdb fed the PCR reads into MiXCR, producing one record per CDR3 protein. This sample yields about 540,000 distinct CDR3 sequences, of which less than 40% are seen a single time; roughly 6% belongs to the top ten. This CDR3 comprises 15 residues. V lost 1 base and J lost 3, with 10 bases in between. Germline loops: CDR1 KGHSH, CDR2 LQKENI. Notes on this clonotype: Its antigen is undetermined.

Study results and caveats: Strong co-clustering by F measure was evident for samples that had been prepared in the same batch. Patients showed TRBV5-6, TRBV5-1 and TRBV20-1 among roughly five TRBV segments more frequent than in controls. Multiple sclerosis was associated with a significant reduction in normalized Chao1 diversity relative to controls.

The material sequenced was blood. The V gene is TRBV18, the J gene TRBJ1-5; D is ambiguous. This clonotype was sampled from a girl aged 2-17 years with multiple sclerosis. The CDR3 DNA reads TGTGCCAGCTCACCACAGGGCCGGACCAATCAGCCCCAGCATTTT. This codes for CASSPQGRTNQPQHF.